This T cell receptor beta chain was recorded in a study of T cell changes during pregnancy in multiple sclerosis. Profiling relied on immunoSEQ multiplex PCR, and the TCRdb table lists in-frame clones only, not all of them. Of about 53,000 clones detected, approximately 91% appear once; the ten largest clones hold around 0.48%. This CDR3 contains 14 residues. Germline loops: CDR1 GTSNPN, CDR2 SVGIG (reference sequence). Trimming removed 3 bases at V and 4 bases at J, with 15 bases between. Material: CD4+ T cells from peripheral blood mononuclear cells, obtained in the third trimester of pregnancy. The clonotype was recovered from a female donor with multiple sclerosis, enrolled in a pregnancy study. V is TRBV30 and J is TRBJ1-2, with a weak D call TRBD1 (6 bases). CDR3 amino acids: CAWSNRDNRYGYTF. The CDR3 DNA sequence: TGTGCCTGGAGCAACCGGGACAACCGCTATGGCTACACCTTC.